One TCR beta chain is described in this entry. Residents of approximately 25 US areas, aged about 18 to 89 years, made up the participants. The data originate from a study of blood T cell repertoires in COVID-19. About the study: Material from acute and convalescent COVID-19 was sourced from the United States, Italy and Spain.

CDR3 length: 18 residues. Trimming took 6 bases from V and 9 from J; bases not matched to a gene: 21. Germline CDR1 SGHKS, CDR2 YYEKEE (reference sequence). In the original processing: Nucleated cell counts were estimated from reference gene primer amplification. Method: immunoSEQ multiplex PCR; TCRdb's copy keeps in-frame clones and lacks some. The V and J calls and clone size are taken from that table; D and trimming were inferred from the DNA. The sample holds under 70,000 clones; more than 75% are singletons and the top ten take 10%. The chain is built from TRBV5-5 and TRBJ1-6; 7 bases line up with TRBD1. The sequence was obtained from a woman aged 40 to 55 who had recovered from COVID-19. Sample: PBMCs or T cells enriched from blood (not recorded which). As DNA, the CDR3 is TGTGCCAGCACCCCGGGACAGCAGCGTCGATTTTTTGGTTCACCCCTCCACTTT. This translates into CASTPGQQRRFFGSPLHF.